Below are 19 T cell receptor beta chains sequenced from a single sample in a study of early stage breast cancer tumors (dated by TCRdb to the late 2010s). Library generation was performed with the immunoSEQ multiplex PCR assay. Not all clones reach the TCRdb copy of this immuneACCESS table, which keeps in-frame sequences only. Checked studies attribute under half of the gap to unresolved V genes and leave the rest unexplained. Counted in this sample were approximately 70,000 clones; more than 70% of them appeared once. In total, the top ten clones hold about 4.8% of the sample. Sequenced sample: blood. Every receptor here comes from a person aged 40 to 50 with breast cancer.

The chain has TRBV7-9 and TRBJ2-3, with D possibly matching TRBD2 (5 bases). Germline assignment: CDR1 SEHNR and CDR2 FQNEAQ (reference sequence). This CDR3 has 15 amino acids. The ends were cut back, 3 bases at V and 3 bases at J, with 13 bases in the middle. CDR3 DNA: TGTGCCAGCAGCTTTCGGACTTCCATGACAGATACGCAGTATTTT. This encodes CASSFRTSMTDTQYF.

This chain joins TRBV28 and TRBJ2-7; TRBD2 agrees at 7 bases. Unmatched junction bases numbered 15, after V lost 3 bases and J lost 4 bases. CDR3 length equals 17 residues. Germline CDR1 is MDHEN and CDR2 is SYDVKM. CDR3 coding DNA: TGTGCCAGCAGTTTGGCGTTCTCGGGGGACTACACATACGAGCAGTACTTC. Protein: CASSLAFSGDYTYEQYF.

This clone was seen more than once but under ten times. DNA of the CDR3: TGTGCCAGCGGCGACAGGGGGGACATTCAGTACTTC. It is translated as CASGDRGDIQYF. The chain joins TRBV27 to TRBJ2-4; 9 bases match TRBD1. V shed 8 bases and J 8 bases; nucleotides not matched to a gene: 4. Looked up from germline, CDR1 is MNHEY and CDR2 is SMNVEV (reference sequence). The CDR3 runs 12 residues.

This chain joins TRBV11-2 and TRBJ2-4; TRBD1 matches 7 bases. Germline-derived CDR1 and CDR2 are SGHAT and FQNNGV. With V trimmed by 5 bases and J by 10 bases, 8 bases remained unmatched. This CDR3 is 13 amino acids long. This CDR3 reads CASSTGQALIQYF. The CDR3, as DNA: TGTGCCAGCAGCACCGGACAGGCCTTAATTCAGTACTTC. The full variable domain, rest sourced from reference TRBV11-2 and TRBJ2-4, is EAGVAQSPRYKIIEKRQSVAFWCNPISGHATLYWYQQILGQGPKLLIQFQNNGVVDDSQLPKDRFSAERLKGVDSTLKIQPAKLEDSAVYLCASSTGQALIQYFGAGTRLSVL.

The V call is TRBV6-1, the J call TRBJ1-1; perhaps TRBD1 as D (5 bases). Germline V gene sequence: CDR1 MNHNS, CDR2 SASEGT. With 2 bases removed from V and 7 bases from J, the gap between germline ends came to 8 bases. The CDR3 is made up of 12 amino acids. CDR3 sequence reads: CASSETDSEAFF. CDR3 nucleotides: TGTGCCAGCAGTGAAACTGACAGTGAAGCTTTCTTT.

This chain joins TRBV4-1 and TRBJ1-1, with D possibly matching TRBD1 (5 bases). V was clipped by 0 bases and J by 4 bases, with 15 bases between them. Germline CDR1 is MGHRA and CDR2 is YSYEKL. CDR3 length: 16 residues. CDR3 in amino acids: CASSQDRVGRGTEAFF. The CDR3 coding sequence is TGCGCCAGCAGCCAAGATCGGGTGGGGCGCGGCACTGAAGCTTTCTTT.

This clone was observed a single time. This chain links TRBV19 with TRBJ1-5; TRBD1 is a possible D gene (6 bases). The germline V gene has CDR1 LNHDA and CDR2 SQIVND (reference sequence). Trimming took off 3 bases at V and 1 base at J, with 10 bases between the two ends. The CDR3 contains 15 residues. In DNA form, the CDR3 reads TGTGCCAGTAGTATTGGGGGGCTGAGCAATCAGCCCCAGCATTTT. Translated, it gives CASSIGGLSNQPQHF.

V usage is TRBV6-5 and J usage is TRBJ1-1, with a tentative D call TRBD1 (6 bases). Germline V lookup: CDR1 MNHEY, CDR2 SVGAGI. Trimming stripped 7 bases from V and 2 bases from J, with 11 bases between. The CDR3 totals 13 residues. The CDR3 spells CASKVQGNTEAFF. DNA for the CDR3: TGTGCCAGCAAAGTACAGGGAAACACTGAAGCTTTCTTT.

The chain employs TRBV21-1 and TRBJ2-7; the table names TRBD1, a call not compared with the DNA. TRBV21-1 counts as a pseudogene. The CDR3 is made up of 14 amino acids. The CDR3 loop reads CASSKGDSWDEQYF. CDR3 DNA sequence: TGTGCCAGCAGCAAAGGGGACAGTTGGGACGAGCAGTACTTC.

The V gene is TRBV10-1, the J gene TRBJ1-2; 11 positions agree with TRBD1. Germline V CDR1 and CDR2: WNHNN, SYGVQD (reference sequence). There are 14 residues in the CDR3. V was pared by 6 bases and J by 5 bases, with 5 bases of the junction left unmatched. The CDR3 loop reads CASSEGTGGYGYTF. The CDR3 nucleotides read TGCGCCAGCAGCGAAGGGACAGGGGGGTATGGCTACACCTTC.

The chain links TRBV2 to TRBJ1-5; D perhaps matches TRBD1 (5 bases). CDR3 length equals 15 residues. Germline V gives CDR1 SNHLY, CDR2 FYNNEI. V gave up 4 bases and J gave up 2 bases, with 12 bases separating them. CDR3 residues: CASSGSRGGNQPQHF. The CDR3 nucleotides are TGTGCCAGCAGTGGGAGTAGGGGAGGCAATCAGCCCCAGCATTTT.

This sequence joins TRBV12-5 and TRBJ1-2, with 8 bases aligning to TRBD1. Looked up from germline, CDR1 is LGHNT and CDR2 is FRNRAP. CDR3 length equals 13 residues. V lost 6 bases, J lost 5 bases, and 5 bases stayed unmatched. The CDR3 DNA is TGTGCTAGTGGAGGGACAGGCTTATATGGCTACACCTTC. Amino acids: CASGGTGLYGYTF.

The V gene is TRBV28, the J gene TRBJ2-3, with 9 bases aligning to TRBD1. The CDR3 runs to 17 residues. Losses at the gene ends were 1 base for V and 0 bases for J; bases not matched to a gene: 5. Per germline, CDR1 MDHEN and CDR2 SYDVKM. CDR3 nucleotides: TGTGCCAGCAGTTTATCCCAAGGACAGGGGAGCACAGATACGCAGTATTTT. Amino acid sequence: CASSLSQGQGSTDTQYF.

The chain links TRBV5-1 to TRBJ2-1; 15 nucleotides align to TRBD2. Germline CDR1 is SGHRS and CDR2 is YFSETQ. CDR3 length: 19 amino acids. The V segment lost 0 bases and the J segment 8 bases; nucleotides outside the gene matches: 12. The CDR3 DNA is TGCGCCAGCAGCTTGGAGGGCAGAGGACTAGCGGGAGGGCCCTATGAGCAGTTCTTC. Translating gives CASSLEGRGLAGGPYEQFF.

The CDR3 coding sequence is TGTGCCAGCACCGCGGGAGGTCGAGAGACCCAGTACTTC. Translated, it gives CASTAGGRETQYF. The chain uses TRBV6-5 and TRBJ2-5; 8 bases are a match to TRBD2. Germline V CDR1 and CDR2: MNHEY, SVGAGI. Trimming took 7 bases from V and 4 from J; bases not matched to a gene: 5. This CDR3 spans 13 amino acids.

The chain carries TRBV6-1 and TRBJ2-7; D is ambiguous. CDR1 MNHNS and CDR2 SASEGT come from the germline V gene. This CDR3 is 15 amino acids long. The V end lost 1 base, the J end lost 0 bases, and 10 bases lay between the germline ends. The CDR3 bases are TGTGCCAGCAGTGAAGAAGGGATCGGCTCCTACGAGCAGTACTTC. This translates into CASSEEGIGSYEQYF.

The CDR3 is CASSPTGGRTEAFF. CDR3 nucleotide sequence: TGTGCCAGCTCACCGACAGGTGGAAGGACTGAAGCTTTCTTT. The J gene is TRBJ1-1, the V gene TRBV18, with TRBD1 as a possible D gene (6 bases). Germline V gives CDR1 KGHSH, CDR2 LQKENI. The CDR3 spans 14 residues. Trimming left V 3 bases short and J 5 bases short, with 13 bases between.

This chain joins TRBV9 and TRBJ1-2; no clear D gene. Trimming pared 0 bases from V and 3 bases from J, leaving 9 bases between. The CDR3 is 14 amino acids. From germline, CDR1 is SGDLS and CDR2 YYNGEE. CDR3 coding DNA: TGTGCCAGCAGCGTAGGTATAGTGGACTATGGCTACACCTTC. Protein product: CASSVGIVDYGYTF. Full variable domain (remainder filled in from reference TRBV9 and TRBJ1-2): DSGVTQTPKHLITATGQRVTLRCSPRSGDLSVYWYQQSLDQGLQFLIQYYNGEERAKGNILERFSAQQFPDLHSELNLSSLELGDSALYFCASSVGIVDYGYTFGSGTRLTVV.

CDR3 loop: CASSARTVEGADTQYF. Here the CDR3 DNA reads TGTGCCAGTAGTGCTAGGACGGTGGAGGGAGCAGATACGCAGTATTTT. The gene calls are TRBV19 and TRBJ2-3, with a possible D match to TRBD2 (6 bases). The CDR3 is 16 amino acids. V lost 5 bases, J lost 4 bases, and 19 bases lay in between. From germline, CDR1 is LNHDA and CDR2 SQIVND (reference sequence).